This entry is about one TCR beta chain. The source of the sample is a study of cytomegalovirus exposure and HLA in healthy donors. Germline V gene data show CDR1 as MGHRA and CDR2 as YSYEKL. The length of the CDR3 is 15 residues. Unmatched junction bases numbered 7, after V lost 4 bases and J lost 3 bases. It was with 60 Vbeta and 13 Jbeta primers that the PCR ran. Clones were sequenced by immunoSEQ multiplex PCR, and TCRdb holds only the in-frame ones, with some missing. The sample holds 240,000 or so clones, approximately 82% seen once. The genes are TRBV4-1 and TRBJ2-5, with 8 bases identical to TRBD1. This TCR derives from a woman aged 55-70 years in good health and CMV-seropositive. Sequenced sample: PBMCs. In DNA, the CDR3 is TGCGCCAGCAGCCTAAAACCAGGGGGCGAAGAGACCCAGTACTTC. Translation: CASSLKPGGEETQYF.